These 18 T cell receptor beta chains came from one sample sequenced in a study of graft-versus-host responses after intestinal transplantation. Generated by immunoSEQ multiplex PCR, the TCRdb table keeps only in-frame clones and is missing some. Among 130,000 or so clones, about 93% were seen once, and the ten largest hold around 0.19%. These receptors are not linked to any known antigen. Material: unstimulated CD4+ T cells sorted from spleen or lymph node cells, obtained before intestinal transplant. Receptors were obtained from a human donor who received an intestinal transplant.

This chain connects TRBV2 to TRBJ2-5; TRBD2 matches at 8 bases. Germline V gives CDR1 SNHLY, CDR2 FYNNEI. Trimming at V came to 8 bases and at J to 5 bases, leaving 10 bases not matched to a gene. The CDR3 totals 14 residues. This CDR3 is CASGTRRFVETQYF. CDR3 sequence (DNA): TGTGCCAGCGGGACTAGACGGTTCGTGGAGACCCAGTACTTC. The complete variable domain, with remaining parts taken from reference TRBV2 and TRBJ2-5, reads EPEVTQTPSHQVTQMGQEVILRCVPISNHLYFYWYRQILGQKVEFLVSFYNNEISEKSEIFDDQFSVERPDGSNFTLKIRSTKLEDSAMYFCASGTRRFVETQYFGPGTRLLVL.

V usage is TRBV27 and J usage is TRBJ1-1; D is possibly TRBD1 (5 bases). V lost 1 base, J lost 6 bases, and 15 bases lay in between. The CDR3 runs 15 residues. Germline V CDR1 and CDR2: MNHEY, SMNVEV (reference sequence). CDR3 amino acids: CASSLYSRGKAEAFF. The CDR3 nucleotides read TGTGCCAGCAGTTTATACTCTAGGGGTAAGGCTGAAGCTTTCTTT.

The rearrangement links TRBV19 to TRBJ2-3; TRBD2 might be the D (5 bases). Looked up from germline, CDR1 is LNHDA and CDR2 is SQIVND (reference sequence). Between the trimmed V and J ends, which lost 0 bases and 4 bases, there was a span of 17 bases. The CDR3 consists of 17 residues. The CDR3 DNA is TGTGCCAGTAGTATAGATCGAACTAGAATTTCCTCAGATACGCAGTATTTT. Translating it yields CASSIDRTRISSDTQYF.

In nucleotides, the CDR3 is TGTGCCAGCAGCTTTACGGCGGGAGAGTTGTACGAGCAGTACTTC. Translation: CASSFTAGELYEQYF. The V and J genes are TRBV7-2 and TRBJ2-7; 7 bases fit TRBD2. The V and J ends lost 3 bases and 4 bases, in that order; junction bases with no gene match: 9. CDR3 length: 15 residues. Germline values: CDR1 SGHTA, CDR2 FQGNSA.

The CDR3 sequence is CASSLVNWPDRGSYEQYF. Written as DNA, the CDR3 is TGTGCCAGCAGCTTGGTAAACTGGCCCGACAGGGGTTCATACGAGCAGTACTTC. The chain recombines TRBV5-4 with TRBJ2-7, with TRBD1 identical over 8 bases. V shed 0 bases, J shed 4 bases, and the junction held 15 bases outside the gene matches. This CDR3 is built from 18 residues. Germline values: CDR1 SGHNT, CDR2 YYREEE (reference sequence).

The chain couples TRBV29-1 to TRBJ2-7, with 8 bases aligning to TRBD1. V lost 7 bases to trimming and J lost 4 bases; unmatched junction nucleotides: 6. Germline lookup yields CDR1 SQVTM and CDR2 ANQGSEA. The CDR3 totals 12 residues. CDR3 nucleotides: TGCAGCGCCTCCGGACAGGGATACGAGCAGTACTTC. It yields the protein CSASGQGYEQYF.

V and J are TRBV7-2 and TRBJ2-1, with 11 bases lining up with TRBD2. V lost 4 bases to trimming and J lost 14 bases; unmatched junction nucleotides: 7. The CDR3 totals 13 residues. Germline CDR1 SGHTA, CDR2 FQGNSA. This chain's CDR3 is CASSSLAGGGEFF. The CDR3 DNA sequence: TGTGCCAGCAGCTCCCTAGCGGGAGGAGGTGAGTTCTTC.

Details on this clone: At one end the junction does not follow the germline gene, possibly because of a read error. This specimen includes other DNA sequences encoding the same CDR3. This chain connects TRBV19 to TRBJ1-5; 10 bases agree with TRBD1. The CDR3 extends over 19 amino acids. CDR1 LNHDA and CDR2 SQIVND come from the germline V gene (reference sequence). CDR3 nucleotides: TGTGCCAGTAGAACGGACCCGACAGGGGGCCCAAATAGCAATCAGCCTCAGCATTTT. Its translation: CASRTDPTGGPNSNQPQHF.

The chain is built from TRBV29-1 and TRBJ2-1, with D possibly TRBD1 on 6 matching bases. V lost 6 bases and J 4 bases, leaving 13 bases between the germline ends. The CDR3 runs 13 residues. Germline CDR1 reads SQVTM; CDR2 reads ANQGSEA. DNA for the CDR3: TGCAGCGTAGCCCGACAGGCTTACAATGAGCAGTTCTTC. Translation gives CSVARQAYNEQFF.

The rearrangement links TRBV19 to TRBJ1-2; no firm D call. V dropped 3 bases and J dropped 1 base, with 12 bases sitting between them. Germline V gene sequence: CDR1 LNHDA, CDR2 SQIVND (reference sequence). CDR3 length equals 15 residues. CDR3 protein: CASSMTFDGNYGYTF. The CDR3 DNA reads as TGTGCCAGTAGTATGACCTTCGACGGTAACTATGGCTACACCTTC.

The V gene is TRBV14, the J gene TRBJ2-2; TRBD1 agrees at 11 bases. The CDR3 sequence is 15 residues long. Germline CDR1 reads SGHDN; CDR2 reads FVKESK. V was clipped by 5 bases and J by 6 bases; unmatched bases: 5. CDR3 protein: CASSARDRGAGELFF. CDR3 in DNA: TGTGCCAGCAGCGCCCGGGACAGGGGGGCCGGGGAGCTGTTTTTT.

The chain is built from TRBV19 and TRBJ2-1, with 10 bases aligning to TRBD2. Losses at the gene ends were 9 bases for V and 4 bases for J; bases not matched to a gene: 9. The CDR3 contains 15 residues. Germline V gene lookup returns CDR1 LNHDA and CDR2 SQIVND (reference sequence). In nucleotides, the CDR3 is TGTGCCAGCCTACCGACTAGCGGGCGTTACAATGAGCAGTTCTTC. Residues: CASLPTSGRYNEQFF.

V is TRBV11-3 and J is TRBJ2-1; no definite D call. Trimming cost V 2 bases and J 0 bases, with 8 bases left between them. Germline V gives CDR1 SGHNT, CDR2 YENEEA. There are 15 residues in the CDR3. The DNA for the CDR3 is TGTGCCAGCAGCTTACAGCGTAGCTCCTACAATGAGCAGTTCTTC. Protein: CASSLQRSSYNEQFF.

DNA for the CDR3: TGTGCCAGCAGTCACAAACGCCGGGACTATAACTACGAGCAGTACTTC. Translating gives CASSHKRRDYNYEQYF. The chain has TRBV28 and TRBJ2-7, with 7 bases lining up with TRBD2. Germline trimming cut 5 bases from V and 3 bases from J; bases unmatched to any gene: 13. The germline CDR1 and CDR2 sequences are MDHEN and SYDVKM. The CDR3 consists of 16 residues.

This sequence joins TRBV9 and TRBJ2-1, with TRBD2 identical over 13 bases. CDR3 length: 16 amino acids. Germline CDR1 is SGDLS and CDR2 is YYNGEE. V was pared by 3 bases and J by 8 bases, with 8 bases of the junction left unmatched. The CDR3 sequence is CASSARLAGGPYEQFF. The CDR3 nucleotides read TGTGCCAGCAGCGCCAGACTAGCGGGAGGTCCGTATGAGCAGTTCTTC. Looking up the rest from reference TRBV9 and TRBJ2-1 gives the full variable domain: DSGVTQTPKHLITATGQRVTLRCSPRSGDLSVYWYQQSLDQGLQFLIQYYNGEERAKGNILERFSAQQFPDLHSELNLSSLELGDSALYFCASSARLAGGPYEQFFGPGTRLTVL.

This clone came up a few times. This chain joins TRBV11-2 and TRBJ1-2; 11 bases line up with TRBD1. CDR1 and CDR2 from the germline V gene are SGHAT and FQNNGV. The V and J ends lost 3 bases and 7 bases, in that order; junction bases with no gene match: 7. This CDR3 has 15 residues. The CDR3 sequence: CASSFGRGTGGGYTF. CDR3 sequence (DNA): TGTGCCAGCAGCTTCGGCAGGGGGACAGGGGGTGGCTACACCTTC.

The genes are TRBV5-1 and TRBJ2-1; D not certain. This CDR3 has 14 residues. Trimming removed 0 bases at V and 1 base at J, with 5 bases between. CDR1 and CDR2 (germline): SGHRS, YFSETQ. The DNA of the CDR3 is TGCGCCAGCAGCTTGGAAGGATCCTACAATGAGCAGTTCTTC. This sequence encodes CASSLEGSYNEQFF. Based on the CDR3 plus reference TRBV5-1 and TRBJ2-1, the full variable domain is KAGVTQTPRYLIKTRGQQVTLSCSPISGHRSVSWYQQTPGQGLQFLFEYFSETQRNKGNFPGRFSGRQFSNSRSEMNVSTLELGDSALYLCASSLEGSYNEQFFGPGTRLTVL.

The V gene is TRBV28, the J gene TRBJ1-1, with TRBD1 identical over 10 bases. The CDR3 consists of 18 residues. The V and J ends lost 5 bases and 3 bases, in that order; junction bases with no gene match: 15. CDR1 and CDR2 (germline): MDHEN, SYDVKM. The CDR3 coding sequence is TGTGCCAGCAGTCCCCGACAGGGGGCGGGAATAGGGGACACTGAAGCTTTCTTT. Translation gives CASSPRQGAGIGDTEAFF.